This passage covers 32 T cell receptor beta chains from one sample sequenced in a study of blood T cell repertoires in COVID-19. Generated by immunoSEQ multiplex PCR, the TCRdb table keeps only in-frame clones and is missing some. Of 35,000 to 50,000 clones detected, roughly 84% appear once; the ten largest clones hold approximately 15%. Sequencing used peripheral blood. These receptors all stem from a man in his fifties or sixties with active or convalescent COVID-19.

The chain is built from TRBV19 and TRBJ1-2; no reliable D call. Germline assignment: CDR1 LNHDA and CDR2 SQIVND (reference sequence). The CDR3 loop spans 15 amino acids. Trimming took off 1 base at V and 4 bases at J, with 13 bases between the two ends. The CDR3 DNA is TGTGCCAGTAGTATAGGGGCCCACAAAAGCTATGGCTACACCTTC. Translated, it gives CASSIGAHKSYGYTF.

The chain couples TRBV27 to TRBJ1-1, with TRBD1 matching over 9 bases. This CDR3 is built from 16 residues. Germline values: CDR1 MNHEY, CDR2 SMNVEV (reference sequence). The J segment lost 2 bases and the V segment lost 1 base, leaving 5 bases of the junction unmatched. The CDR3 DNA reads TGTGCCAGCAGTTTATTTCAGGGACAGGGAAACACTGAAGCTTTCTTT. Protein sequence: CASSLFQGQGNTEAFF.

This clone was seen a handful of times. The CDR3 loop reads CASSLGGGTEAFF. CDR3 coding DNA: TGTGCCAGCAGCCTTGGCGGCGGTACTGAAGCTTTCTTT. V is TRBV14 and J is TRBJ1-1; D uncertain. CDR3 length: 13 amino acids. Trimming removed 4 bases from V and 5 bases from J, with 11 bases in between. Germline V lookup: CDR1 SGHDN, CDR2 FVKESK.

This chain connects TRBV27 to TRBJ2-2; TRBD1 matches at 8 bases. V dropped 2 bases and J dropped 2; count of bases not matched to a gene: 7. There are 17 residues in the CDR3. The germline V gene encodes CDR1 MNHEY and CDR2 SMNVEV (reference sequence). The chain's CDR3 is CASSLKGQAGNTGELFF. The CDR3 DNA reads as TGTGCCAGCAGTTTAAAGGGACAGGCGGGAAACACCGGGGAGCTGTTTTTT.

The gene calls are TRBV6-6 and TRBJ1-5, with TRBD1 matching over 8 bases. Germline CDR1 and CDR2: MNHNY and SVGAGI (reference sequence). The CDR3 has 15 amino acids. V shed 0 bases and J 7 bases; nucleotides not matched to a gene: 5. CDR3 residues: CASSYSGQGRQPQHF. As DNA, the CDR3 is TGTGCCAGCAGTTACTCCGGACAGGGAAGACAGCCCCAGCATTTT.

The chain is built from TRBV15 and TRBJ2-7; D is uncertain. The length of the CDR3 is 14 residues. Trimming took 0 bases from V and 0 from J, leaving 6 bases between them. Looked up from germline, CDR1 is LNHNV and CDR2 is YYDKDF (reference sequence). CDR3 protein: CATSRDPSSYEQYF. The CDR3, as DNA: TGTGCCACCAGCAGAGATCCGAGCTCCTACGAGCAGTACTTC.

This clone was recorded only once. DNA of the CDR3: TGTGCCAGCGATGTCGGGACAGGGGTCTTCAATGAGCAGTTCTTC. Protein: CASDVGTGVFNEQFF. The chain carries TRBV21-1 and TRBJ2-1; TRBD1 is the table's D call, not checked against the DNA. TRBV21-1 is designated a pseudogene. The CDR3 is made up of 15 amino acids.

The J gene is TRBJ2-5, the V gene TRBV27; the match to TRBD2 covers 9 bases. The germline gives CDR1 MNHEY, CDR2 SMNVEV (reference sequence). Trimming took 6 bases from V and 0 from J; bases not matched to a gene: 14. CDR3 length: 18 amino acids. CDR3 in DNA: TGTGCCAGCAGGCGGGGGGGGTCGGGCCCGGCCAACCAAGAGACCCAGTACTTC. Translated, it gives CASRRGGSGPANQETQYF.

This clone was seen more than once but under ten times. J is TRBJ2-2 and V is TRBV6-1, with 7 bases fitting TRBD1. The CDR3 runs 14 residues. Germline CDR1 MNHNS, CDR2 SASEGT. Trimming cost V 10 bases and J 0 bases; bases outside gene matches: 5. For the CDR3, the DNA is TGTGCCATCGTTGACAGGGCGAACACCGGGGAGCTGTTTTTT. It specifies CAIVDRANTGELFF.

The chain carries TRBV19 and TRBJ2-7; D remains unclear. V lost 7 bases and J lost 3, with 13 bases in between. Germline loops: CDR1 LNHDA, CDR2 SQIVND (reference sequence). The CDR3 length is 13 residues. The CDR3 sequence is CASKSRDNYEQYF. CDR3 bases: TGTGCCAGTAAGTCTCGCGACAACTACGAGCAGTACTTC.

The gene calls are TRBV12-3 or TRBV12-4 and TRBJ2-1, with D tentatively TRBD2 (5 bases). The germline V and J ends were trimmed by 1 base and 8 bases, with 9 bases remaining between them. This CDR3 region has 13 residues. The CDR3 nucleotides read TGTGCCAGCAGTTTAGGGACTGGAGATGAGCAGTTCTTC. It specifies CASSLGTGDEQFF.

This chain joins TRBV11-2 and TRBJ2-2, with TRBD1 matching over 7 bases. This CDR3 spans 17 amino acids. V lost 3 bases and J lost 4; bases outside the gene matches: 11. The V gene's germline CDR1 is SGHAT and CDR2 FQNNGV. The CDR3, as DNA: TGTGCCAGCAGCTTGTCCAGGACAGGCCCGATCACCGGGGAGCTGTTTTTT. It yields the protein CASSLSRTGPITGELFF.

This clone ranks as medium-sized (0.01 to 0.1%). The chain links TRBV9 to TRBJ1-2; perhaps TRBD1 as D (5 bases). V dropped 6 bases and J dropped 4 bases, with 16 bases sitting between them. Germline loops: CDR1 SGDLS, CDR2 YYNGEE. The CDR3 runs to 14 residues. CDR3 coding DNA: TGTGCCAGCACCCCCGCGGGGGAGGGCTATGGCTACACCTTC. Protein: CASTPAGEGYGYTF.

The V call is TRBV4-1, the J call TRBJ2-3; D remains ambiguous. Looked up from germline, CDR1 is MGHRA and CDR2 is YSYEKL. V lost 0 bases to trimming and J lost 0 bases, with 7 bases between them. This CDR3 has 15 residues. In DNA, the CDR3 is TGCGCCAGCAGCCAAGATCGGGTTAGCACAGATACGCAGTATTTT. Translating gives CASSQDRVSTDTQYF.

The genes are TRBV27 and TRBJ2-7; TRBD2 is a possible D gene (5 bases). The V and J ends lost 6 bases and 3 bases respectively, with 12 bases between them. Germline V CDR1 and CDR2: MNHEY, SMNVEV (reference sequence). The CDR3 totals 13 residues. CDR3 in amino acids: CASSPEGGYEQYF. Here the CDR3 DNA reads TGTGCCAGCAGCCCCGAGGGTGGCTACGAGCAGTACTTC.

This chain uses TRBV2 with TRBJ1-6, with a tentative D call TRBD1 (6 bases). V was clipped by 7 bases and J by 8 bases, with 9 bases between them. This CDR3 is built from 12 residues. Germline CDR1 SNHLY, CDR2 FYNNEI. The CDR3 region is CASKQGYSPLHF. The CDR3 region has the DNA TGTGCCAGCAAACAGGGATATTCACCCCTCCACTTT.

The chain links TRBV5-1 to TRBJ1-4; TRBD1 is a possible D gene (5 bases). There are 15 residues in the CDR3. CDR1 and CDR2 (germline): SGHRS, YFSETQ. The V end was cut by 0 bases, the J end by 4 bases, with 10 bases between. The CDR3 loop is CASSLDGGNNEKLFF. The DNA for the CDR3 is TGCGCCAGCAGCTTGGACGGGGGAAATAATGAAAAACTGTTTTTT.

The chain recombines TRBV15 with TRBJ2-1; 9 bases fit TRBD1. CDR1 is LNHNV, CDR2 YYDKDF, per germline (reference sequence). V shed 0 bases, J shed 7 bases, and the junction held 1 base outside the gene matches. The CDR3 contains 14 residues. The CDR3 bases are TGTGCCACCAGCAGAGAGGACAGGGGTAATGAGCAGTTCTTC. Encoded protein: CATSREDRGNEQFF.

The genes are TRBV2 and TRBJ2-3; tentatively, D is TRBD2 (5 bases). Looked up from germline, CDR1 is SNHLY and CDR2 is FYNNEI. The CDR3 is made up of 16 amino acids. V was shortened by 0 bases and J by 3 bases, with 13 bases between the two germline ends. The CDR3 DNA reads as TGTGCCAGCAGTGAAGCGCGAGGGTCATGGACAGATACGCAGTATTTT. Protein product: CASSEARGSWTDTQYF.

V gene TRBV19 combines with J gene TRBJ1-2; TRBD1 aligns across 9 bases. This CDR3 is 14 amino acids long. The germline CDR1 and CDR2 sequences are LNHDA and SQIVND (reference sequence). V shed 7 bases and J 8 bases; nucleotides not matched to a gene: 11. The CDR3 loop reads CASIRTGASEGYTF. The CDR3 DNA reads as TGTGCCAGTATTCGGACAGGGGCCAGTGAGGGCTACACCTTC. Together with reference TRBV19 and TRBJ1-2, the CDR3 gives the full variable domain: DGGITQSPKYLFRKEGQNVTLSCEQNLNHDAMYWYRQDPGQGLRLIYYSQIVNDFQKGDIAEGYSVSREKKESFPLTVTSAQKNPTAFYLCASIRTGASEGYTFGSGTRLTVV.

The chain is built from TRBV18 and TRBJ2-2; TRBD1 matches at 7 bases. Germline V gene data show CDR1 as KGHSH and CDR2 as LQKENI. There are 15 residues in the CDR3. V lost 5 bases to trimming and J lost 0 bases; unmatched junction nucleotides: 3. The CDR3 is CASSIGQANTGELFF. DNA of the CDR3: TGTGCCAGCTCAATCGGACAGGCGAACACCGGGGAGCTGTTTTTT. Full variable domain (rest looked up from reference TRBV18 and TRBJ2-2): NAGVMQNPRHLVRRRGQEARLRCSPMKGHSHVYWYRQLPEEGLKFMVYLQKENIIDESGMPKERFSAEFPKEGPSILRIQQVVRGDSAAYFCASSIGQANTGELFFGEGSRLTVL.

This clone turned up a few times. The rearrangement links TRBV27 to TRBJ2-2; no definite D call. Germline CDR1 MNHEY, CDR2 SMNVEV (reference sequence). The ends were cut back, 3 bases at V and 6 bases at J, with 14 bases in the middle. This CDR3 contains 15 residues. The CDR3 sequence: CASSFGQVGPGELFF. The CDR3 DNA reads TGTGCCAGCAGTTTTGGGCAAGTGGGCCCCGGGGAGCTGTTTTTT.

The genes are TRBV27 and TRBJ1-1; D is ambiguous. Germline CDR1 and CDR2: MNHEY and SMNVEV (reference sequence). This CDR3 comprises 14 residues. V was trimmed by 6 bases and J by 3 bases, leaving 14 bases between them. This CDR3 reads CASRAGGWYTEAFF. CDR3 in DNA: TGTGCCAGCAGGGCAGGCGGGTGGTACACTGAAGCTTTCTTT.

The rearrangement uses TRBV7-8 and TRBJ2-7; no clear D gene. CDR3 size: 14 residues. The V gene's germline CDR1 is SGHVS and CDR2 FQNEAQ. Trimming took 1 base from V and 3 from J, leaving 10 bases between them. For the CDR3, the DNA is TGTGCCAGCAGCTTAGTGGCCAAAAACTACGAGCAGTACTTC. The encoded protein is CASSLVAKNYEQYF.

The count of this clone is one. The rearrangement uses TRBV18 and TRBJ1-1, with 9 bases fitting TRBD1. V trimming: 3 bases; J trimming: 4 bases; junction bases outside the gene matches: 15. The CDR3 contains 18 residues. The germline CDR1 and CDR2 sequences are KGHSH and LQKENI. CDR3 bases: TGTGCCAGCTCACCGATCCCGCCACAGGGGGCAGGGACCACTGAAGCTTTCTTT. Protein product: CASSPIPPQGAGTTEAFF.

The chain has TRBV7-2 and TRBJ2-7; D possibly corresponds to TRBD2 (6 bases). CDR1 and CDR2 (germline): SGHTA, FQGNSA. The V end was cut by 6 bases, the J end by 4 bases, with 13 bases between. This CDR3 is 13 amino acids long. The CDR3 spells CASRSGDGYEQYF. CDR3 DNA sequence: TGTGCCAGCAGGTCGGGGGACGGGTACGAGCAGTACTTC.

This clone has more than one count but fewer than ten. The chain joins TRBV7-3 to TRBJ1-1; D possibly corresponds to TRBD1 (6 bases). Germline CDR1 and CDR2: SGHTA and FQGTGA. The CDR3 has 13 amino acids. Trimming left V 5 bases short and J 7 bases short, with 14 bases between. The CDR3 region has the DNA TGTGCCAGCAGCCCACAGGGCCGACATGAAGCTTTCTTT. Translating gives CASSPQGRHEAFF.

The rearrangement joins TRBV19 to TRBJ1-5, with TRBD1 matching over 10 bases. This CDR3 comprises 13 residues. J was trimmed by 3 bases and V by 11 bases; bases with no gene match: 4. In germline, CDR1 is LNHDA, CDR2 SQIVND (reference sequence). The CDR3 here is CAGGQGINQPQHF. As DNA, the CDR3 is TGTGCCGGGGGACAGGGGATCAATCAGCCCCAGCATTTT.

This clone was observed a handful of times. The rearrangement joins TRBV12-3 or TRBV12-4 to TRBJ1-2; D not certain. V lost 10 bases to trimming and J lost 5 bases, with 14 bases between them. The CDR3 sequence is 12 residues long. The DNA for the CDR3 is TGTGCCACGCAGGTCCATGGGTATGGCTACACCTTC. It codes for CATQVHGYGYTF.

The chain recombines TRBV11-2 with TRBJ2-1; no firm D call. The CDR3 consists of 13 residues. Germline assignment: CDR1 SGHAT and CDR2 FQNNGV. The V gene lost 4 bases and the J gene lost 3 bases, with 7 bases spanning the gap. Here the CDR3 reads CASSSEIYNEQFF. The CDR3 DNA sequence: TGTGCCAGCAGCTCCGAGATCTACAATGAGCAGTTCTTC. Filled out from reference TRBV11-2 and TRBJ2-1, the complete variable domain reads EAGVAQSPRYKIIEKRQSVAFWCNPISGHATLYWYQQILGQGPKLLIQFQNNGVVDDSQLPKDRFSAERLKGVDSTLKIQPAKLEDSAVYLCASSSEIYNEQFFGPGTRLTVL.

The chain joins TRBV7-3 to TRBJ2-2; a weak D match, TRBD2 (6 bases). The germline gives CDR1 SGHTA, CDR2 FQGTGA. V lost 5 bases to trimming and J lost 5 bases, with 12 bases between them. The CDR3 spans 14 residues. Here the CDR3 DNA reads TGTGCCAGCAGCCCCGCAGGAGGGACCGGGGAGCTGTTTTTT. Translation: CASSPAGGTGELFF.

The V call is TRBV11-2, the J call TRBJ2-1; 11 bases are shared with TRBD2. Germline CDR1 reads SGHAT; CDR2 reads FQNNGV. Trimming took 10 bases from V and 8 from J; bases not matched to a gene: 13. The CDR3 consists of 15 residues. The CDR3 region has the DNA TGTGCCACCGCCCCCCATAGCGGGGGGGCTTATGAGCAGTTCTTC. Protein sequence: CATAPHSGGAYEQFF.